Listed here are 15 T cell receptor beta chains from one sample, sequenced in a study of blood T cell repertoires in COVID-19. The table came from immunoSEQ multiplex PCR; TCRdb's copy has only in-frame clones and leaves some out. The data show 200,000 to 250,000 clones, 75% to 90% seen once. Input material: peripheral blood. The receptors stem from a man under 40 with COVID-19, enrolled during active disease.

This chain links TRBV6-1 with TRBJ2-1; D is perhaps TRBD1 (6 bases). The CDR3 totals 15 residues. Germline assignment: CDR1 MNHNS and CDR2 SASEGT. Trimming left V 3 bases short and J 7 bases short, with 16 bases between. The CDR3 nucleotides are TGTGCCAGCAGTGAGAATAATGGGGGCGGGAATGAGCAGTTCTTC. Its translation: CASSENNGGGNEQFF.

The count of this clone is one. The CDR3 coding sequence is TGTGCCAGCGGGATGACTAGCGGGTCGAACACCGGGGAGCTGTTTTTT. Amino acid sequence: CASGMTSGSNTGELFF. The chain employs TRBV28 and TRBJ2-2, with TRBD2 identical over 10 bases. The length of the CDR3 is 16 residues. The germline gives CDR1 MDHEN, CDR2 SYDVKM. Trimming took 8 bases from V and 0 from J; bases not matched to a gene: 6. Filled out from reference TRBV28 and TRBJ2-2, the complete variable domain reads DVKVTQSSRYLVKRTGEKVFLECVQDMDHENMFWYRQDPGLGLRLIYFSYDVKMKEKGDIPEGYSVSREKKERFSLILESASTNQTSMYLCASGMTSGSNTGELFFGEGSRLTVL.

The rearrangement joins TRBV5-8 to TRBJ1-1; the match to TRBD1 covers 10 bases. CDR3 length: 18 amino acids. The germline gives CDR1 SGHTS, CDR2 YDEGEE. After removal of 0 bases from V and 5 bases from J, the junction contained 13 bases not matched to a gene. CDR3: CASSLAEETGGFRTEAFF. CDR3 bases: TGTGCCAGCAGCTTGGCGGAGGAGACAGGGGGCTTTAGGACTGAAGCTTTCTTT.

This clone was picked up a small number of times. The V call is TRBV6-5, the J call TRBJ1-4, with TRBD1 matching over 7 bases. CDR3 length equals 15 residues. Germline CDR1 MNHEY, CDR2 SVGAGI. The trim removed 3 bases at V and 4 bases at J, leaving 5 bases unmatched. The CDR3 loop is CASSYGDRDNEKLFF. DNA of the CDR3: TGTGCCAGCAGTTATGGAGACAGGGATAATGAAAAACTGTTTTTT.

The V call is TRBV10-3, the J call TRBJ2-3; 10 bases line up with TRBD2. In germline, CDR1 is ENHRY, CDR2 SYGVKD. This CDR3 has 15 amino acids. The V gene end was trimmed by 10 bases and the J gene end by 6 bases; junction bases not matched to a gene: 13. The CDR3 coding sequence is TGTGCCACCAAGGGAGCGGGGGGGCGCGCCGATACGCAGTATTTT. This sequence encodes CATKGAGGRADTQYF.

This clone was observed a handful of times. This chain connects TRBV27 to TRBJ1-4; D call uncertain. The CDR3 length is 17 residues. The germline CDR1 and CDR2 sequences are MNHEY and SMNVEV (reference sequence). Deletions cut 0 bases from V and 0 bases from J, with 11 bases between. CDR3 amino acids: CASSLSGRFATNEKLFF. CDR3 nucleotide sequence: TGTGCCAGCAGTTTATCTGGTCGGTTTGCAACTAATGAAAAACTGTTTTTT.

The genes are TRBV6-5 and TRBJ1-2; 9 nucleotides agree with TRBD1. The CDR3 covers 14 residues. The germline CDR1 and CDR2 sequences are MNHEY and SVGAGI. The ends lost 6 bases at V and 6 bases at J; junction bases unmatched: 8. The CDR3 DNA sequence: TGTGCCAGCAGGGTACAGGGACAGGGCCATGGCTACACCTTC. Amino acid sequence: CASRVQGQGHGYTF.

The gene calls are TRBV6-4 and TRBJ2-1; 8 bases agree with TRBD2. Per the germline V gene, CDR1 is MRHNA and CDR2 is SNTAGT. V lost 3 bases, J lost 2 bases, and 0 bases stayed unmatched. The CDR3 is made up of 14 amino acids. The CDR3 DNA follows: TGTGCCAGCAGTGAGCGGGGGGCCTACAATGAGCAGTTCTTC. This encodes CASSERGAYNEQFF.

The rearrangement joins TRBV3-1 (or the pseudogene TRBV3-2) to TRBJ1-2, with 9 bases matching TRBD1. The length of the CDR3 is 15 residues. Trimming removed 4 bases from V and 5 bases from J; junction bases left unmatched: 8. Germline V lookup: CDR1 LGHDT, CDR2 YNNKEL (reference sequence). CDR3: CASSPRPGQGYGYTF. In DNA, the CDR3 is TGTGCCAGCAGCCCAAGACCGGGACAGGGTTATGGCTACACCTTC.

This clone has more than one count but fewer than ten. J is TRBJ1-5 and V is TRBV2; 8 bases align to TRBD1. Germline V gene lookup returns CDR1 SNHLY and CDR2 FYNNEI. The CDR3 extends over 13 amino acids. V dropped 3 bases and J dropped 7; count of bases not matched to a gene: 2. The chain's CDR3 is CASSDQGAQPQHF. The CDR3 nucleotides are TGTGCCAGCAGTGACCAGGGGGCACAGCCCCAGCATTTT.

The chain joins TRBV14 to TRBJ2-1; D gene ambiguous. V gave up 1 base and J gave up 4 bases, with 5 bases separating them. The CDR3 runs to 13 residues. CDR1 SGHDN and CDR2 FVKESK come from the germline V gene. The CDR3 DNA reads as TGTGCCAGCAGCCAAGCCCCTTACAATGAGCAGTTCTTC. Protein sequence: CASSQAPYNEQFF.

The genes are TRBV5-1 and TRBJ2-1; 8 positions agree with TRBD2. This CDR3 spans 15 amino acids. Looked up from germline, CDR1 is SGHRS and CDR2 is YFSETQ. The V segment lost 2 bases and the J segment 5 bases; nucleotides outside the gene matches: 6. This CDR3 is CASSFLTSEDNEQFF. In DNA form, the CDR3 reads TGCGCCAGCAGCTTCTTGACTAGCGAGGACAATGAGCAGTTCTTC.

The J gene is TRBJ2-1, the V gene TRBV6-4, with 8 bases identical to TRBD2. The CDR3 length is 15 residues. The V segment lost 8 bases and the J segment 5 bases; nucleotides outside the gene matches: 11. Germline values: CDR1 MRHNA, CDR2 SNTAGT. The CDR3 DNA follows: TGTGCCAGCTCCCGTCGGGGGGGAGAAGACAATGAGCAGTTCTTC. Translated, it gives CASSRRGGEDNEQFF.

The chain couples TRBV29-1 to TRBJ2-2, with TRBD1 matching over 11 bases. There are 15 residues in the CDR3. The germline gives CDR1 SQVTM, CDR2 ANQGSEA. The V gene end was trimmed by 4 bases and the J gene end by 6 bases; junction bases not matched to a gene: 7. The CDR3 DNA sequence: TGCAGCGTTGTGGACAGGGGGCTTAGGGCCGGGGAGCTGTTTTTT. Translation gives CSVVDRGLRAGELFF.

The chain recombines TRBV7-9 with TRBJ2-1, with D perhaps TRBD1 (5 bases). Germline CDR1 and CDR2: SEHNR and FQNEAQ (reference sequence). V lost 4 bases to trimming and J lost 12 bases, with 10 bases between them. This CDR3 is 11 amino acids long. The CDR3 region is CASSWGDWQFF. The DNA of the CDR3 is TGTGCCAGCAGCTGGGGCGACTGGCAGTTCTTC.